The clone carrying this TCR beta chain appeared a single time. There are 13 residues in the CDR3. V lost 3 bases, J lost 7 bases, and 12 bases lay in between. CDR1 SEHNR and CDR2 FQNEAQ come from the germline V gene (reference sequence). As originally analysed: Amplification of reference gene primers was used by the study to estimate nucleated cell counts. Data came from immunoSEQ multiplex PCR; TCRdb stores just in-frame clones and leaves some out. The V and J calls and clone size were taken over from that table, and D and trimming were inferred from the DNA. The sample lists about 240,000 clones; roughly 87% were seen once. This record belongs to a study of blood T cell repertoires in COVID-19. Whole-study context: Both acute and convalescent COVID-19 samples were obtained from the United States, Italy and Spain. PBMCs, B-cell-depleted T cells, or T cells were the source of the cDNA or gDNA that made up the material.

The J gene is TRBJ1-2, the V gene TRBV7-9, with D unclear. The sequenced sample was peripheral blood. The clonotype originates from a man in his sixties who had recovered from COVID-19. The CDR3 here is CASSFGAEGGYTF. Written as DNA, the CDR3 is TGTGCCAGCAGCTTCGGAGCAGAGGGTGGCTACACCTTC.